The 16 T cell receptor beta chains below all came from one sample that was sequenced in a study of blood T cell repertoires in COVID-19. Generated by immunoSEQ multiplex PCR, the TCRdb table keeps only in-frame clones and is missing some. The sample has about 110,000 clones, roughly four fifths seen once. The sample comprised peripheral blood. All receptors derive from a man aged 70 or older with acute or convalescent COVID-19.

This clone was picked up one time. The rearrangement uses TRBV20-1 and TRBJ2-7; 9 bases agree with TRBD1. The CDR3 loop spans 11 amino acids. CDR1 and CDR2 from the germline V gene are DFQATT and SNEGSKA (reference sequence). Trimming at V came to 7 bases and at J to 3 bases, leaving 1 base not matched to a gene. The DNA for the CDR3 is TGCAGTGGGGGACAGGGCTACGAGCAGTACTTC. It codes for CSGGQGYEQYF.

The J gene is TRBJ2-7, the V gene TRBV6-1, with 8 bases matching TRBD1. V trimming: 2 bases; J trimming: 12 bases; junction bases outside the gene matches: 9. Germline CDR1 reads MNHNS; CDR2 reads SASEGT. This CDR3 region has 13 residues. CDR3 coding DNA: TGTGCCAGCAGTGAATACAGGGGGGTCTATGCGTACTTC. Encoded protein: CASSEYRGVYAYF.

This clone was counted a single time. V and J are TRBV5-1 and TRBJ1-1; TRBD1 might be the D (5 bases). This CDR3 region has 14 residues. Trimming left V 0 bases short and J 0 bases short, with 6 bases between. Germline loops: CDR1 SGHRS, CDR2 YFSETQ. The CDR3 reads CASSLEGMNTEAFF. The CDR3 coding sequence is TGCGCCAGCAGCTTGGAGGGGATGAACACTGAAGCTTTCTTT.

V and J are TRBV6-5 and TRBJ1-5; D is unresolved. This CDR3 contains 15 residues. Germline loops: CDR1 MNHEY, CDR2 SVGAGI. Trimming left V 0 bases short and J 0 bases short, with 6 bases between. CDR3 loop: CASSYSRSSNQPQHF. The CDR3 region has the DNA TGTGCCAGCAGTTACTCGAGATCTAGCAATCAGCCCCAGCATTTT.

The rearrangement uses TRBV7-3 and TRBJ2-3, with D perhaps TRBD1 (6 bases). V lost 2 bases, J lost 2 bases, and 11 bases lay in between. The CDR3 totals 15 residues. Germline V gives CDR1 SGHTA, CDR2 FQGTGA. The CDR3 DNA follows: TGTGCCAGCAGCTTAGCACAGGGCCCCACAGATACGCAGTATTTT. The encoded protein is CASSLAQGPTDTQYF.

V and J are TRBV5-1 and TRBJ2-5; 7 bases map to TRBD1. Germline V gene data show CDR1 as SGHRS and CDR2 as YFSETQ. This CDR3 has 14 residues. Germline trimming cut 2 bases from V and 3 bases from J; bases unmatched to any gene: 4. The DNA for the CDR3 is TGCGCCAGCAGCTTCACAGGGGAGAAAGAGACCCAGTACTTC. It translates to CASSFTGEKETQYF.

The rearrangement links TRBV19 to TRBJ1-6, with D uncertain. Trimming removed 11 bases at V and 0 bases at J, with 17 bases between. CDR1 is LNHDA and CDR2 is SQIVND in the germline V gene (reference sequence). This CDR3 has 16 residues. CDR3 residues: CAPPGPQSSYNSPLHF. In DNA, the CDR3 is TGTGCCCCTCCGGGTCCCCAAAGCTCCTATAATTCACCCCTCCACTTT.

This chain links TRBV9 with TRBJ2-3, with D possibly being TRBD2 (6 bases). From germline, CDR1 is SGDLS and CDR2 YYNGEE. The V and J ends lost 2 bases and 5 bases respectively, with 12 bases between them. The CDR3 runs to 14 residues. The CDR3 is CASSVASARDTQYF. The CDR3 DNA is TGTGCCAGCAGCGTCGCTAGCGCGCGAGATACGCAGTATTTT.

V and J are TRBV5-1 and TRBJ2-3, with D maybe TRBD2 (6 bases). Germline values: CDR1 SGHRS, CDR2 YFSETQ. Trimming left V 3 bases short and J 4 bases short, with 9 bases between. The CDR3 has 13 residues. CDR3 amino acids: CASSYGGSDTQYF. As DNA, the CDR3 is TGCGCCAGCAGCTACGGGGGTTCAGATACGCAGTATTTT.

The J gene is TRBJ2-7, the V gene TRBV5-1; perhaps TRBD2 as D (5 bases). Germline V gene sequence: CDR1 SGHRS, CDR2 YFSETQ. The CDR3 runs to 12 residues. Trimming left V 4 bases short and J 5 bases short, with 10 bases between. The CDR3 is CASSGPGNEQYF. DNA of the CDR3: TGCGCCAGCAGCGGCCCCGGGAACGAGCAGTACTTC.

V and J are TRBV2 and TRBJ1-1, with D possibly being TRBD1 (6 bases). Germline-derived CDR1 and CDR2 are SNHLY and FYNNEI. Trimming pared 2 bases from V and 5 bases from J, leaving 9 bases between. This CDR3 has 13 residues. The CDR3 is CASSEWQGTEAFF. The CDR3 nucleotides read TGTGCCAGCAGTGAATGGCAGGGGACTGAAGCTTTCTTT.

The V gene is TRBV28, the J gene TRBJ2-2; 7 bases map to TRBD2. The germline V gene encodes CDR1 MDHEN and CDR2 SYDVKM. The CDR3 length is 16 residues. After removal of 6 bases from V and 7 bases from J, the junction contained 14 bases not matched to a gene. CDR3 sequence: CASSLSSGMGSGELFF. As DNA, the CDR3 is TGTGCCAGCAGCCTCTCTAGCGGCATGGGGAGCGGGGAGCTGTTTTTT.

J is TRBJ2-5 and V is TRBV7-2; D possibly corresponds to TRBD1 (6 bases). CDR3 size: 14 residues. V was clipped by 6 bases and J by 4 bases, with 15 bases between them. Germline V gene lookup returns CDR1 SGHTA and CDR2 FQGNSA. The DNA of the CDR3 is TGTGCCAGCAGAGACCCCCCCAGGGGAGAGACCCAGTACTTC. Protein sequence: CASRDPPRGETQYF.

V is TRBV28 and J is TRBJ1-2; D is ambiguous. Trimming took 2 bases from V and 4 from J, leaving 8 bases between them. The CDR3 has 13 amino acids. Germline V CDR1 and CDR2: MDHEN, SYDVKM. As DNA, the CDR3 is TGTGCCAGCAGTTTAGAACAGTCCTATGGCTACACCTTC. The encoded protein is CASSLEQSYGYTF.

The chain has TRBV24-1 and TRBJ2-1; 8 bases fit TRBD1. Losses at the gene ends were 6 bases for V and 6 bases for J; bases not matched to a gene: 6. The CDR3 has 14 amino acids. Germline CDR1 KGHDR, CDR2 SFDVKD. CDR3 in DNA: TGTGCCACCAGTCTCCAGGGGGCGGGCAATGAGCAGTTCTTC. Its protein is CATSLQGAGNEQFF.

The gene calls are TRBV28 and TRBJ1-2, with 7 bases lining up with TRBD1. Germline V gene sequence: CDR1 MDHEN, CDR2 SYDVKM. The CDR3 spans 15 residues. The V segment lost 3 bases and the J segment 4 bases; nucleotides outside the gene matches: 8. This CDR3 is CASSLDAGQSYGYTF. The CDR3 DNA reads TGTGCCAGCAGTTTGGATGCGGGACAGAGCTATGGCTACACCTTC.